This T cell receptor beta chain appears in the sequencing data of a study of tumor-infiltrating lymphocytes in primary liver carcinoma (TCRdb year 2017). Regarding the research as a whole: Surgical resection was performed in China between 2015 and early 2016 on about 5 patients with histopathologically diagnosed primary liver carcinoma. Repertoires from technical replicates were highly reproducible, with mean shared-clone rates roughly 0.9 and correlation coefficients above 0.95. Tumors of the five patients were stage T1-T3 N0M0 with maximum diameters of about 4.2 to 10 cm. A total of approximately 35 specimens from 5 patients, comprising 25 or so tumor regions, 5 adjacent noncancerous liver tissues and 5 peripheral blood samples, were covered by TCRbeta repertoire sequencing. Samples yielded roughly 3.5 to 8 million productive TCRbeta reads; read depth did not differ significantly between tissue types. Of the five patients, three men and two women aged 30 to 69 years, four had hepatocellular carcinoma and one had combined HCC and intrahepatic cholangiocarcinoma. The study combined TCRbeta repertoire sequencing, expression microarrays and whole-exome sequencing across five regions of each liver tumor, with adjacent normal tissue and blood.

Blood RNA was extracted from unsorted whole blood using TRIzol reagent, and germline DNA was obtained with the DNeasy Blood & Tissue kit. Chronic HBV infection was present in the patients, and the patients were treatment-naive at sampling. About 3.7 milliliters of peripheral blood were collected into K2EDTA tubes before surgery. Reading from cysteine to phenylalanine, the CDR3 counts 13 amino acids. Only CDR3 DNA remains: 39 bases, in frame from the first base. Per the germline V gene, MNHEY is the CDR1 and SVGEGT is the CDR2. Regarding this clonotype: Its antigen has not been determined. This may come from a read error, since a much larger clone is one base off.

Starting from approximately 0.5 ug total RNA, TCRbeta-specific cDNA was produced by reverse transcription with a constant-region primer and ProtoScript II reverse transcriptase. Three nested multiplex PCR rounds, following a slightly modified ARM-PCR procedure, were used to build the TCRbeta libraries. Each of the first two PCR rounds ran for 9 to 10 cycles using multiplex TRBV1-TRBV30 forward primers together with a Cbeta reverse primer. A final 25-cycle PCR with Deep VentR polymerase added sample barcodes and Illumina adapters. Before sequencing, amplicons of 200-500 bp were purified from gel using a QIAquick gel extraction kit. The TCRbeta amplicons were sequenced with 250-bp paired-end reads on an Illumina HiSeq 2500. The paper's processing steps were these. Reads were quality-trimmed with Trimmomatic v0.33, and paired reads were merged with FLASH v1.2.11 to recover full CDR3 sequences. V, D and J germline segments were assigned to the rearranged TCRbeta sequences using MiGEC v1.2.1b. VDJtools v1.0.0 computed clonotype statistics and Shannon-Wiener diversity indices. Except for diversity analysis, only the 250 most abundant clonotypes of each sample were used in subsequent analyses to reduce sampling bias. In-frame beta chains were kept once TCRdb had trimmed the public reads at Q25 with fastp and called clones with MiXCR. When rows share a CDR3 protein, they turn into one entry using the most common DNA and genes. The V and J calls shown here were made by TCRdb, not taken from the authors' results. The sample table records almost 200,000 distinct CDR3 sequences; 65% of these occur just once. The ten largest clones add up to 6% to 8.5% of the sample.

Results and caveats for the whole study, not just this receptor: The top 250 clones accounted for a significantly greater share of the repertoire in tumors than in blood (p = 0.039). Repertoire overlap was higher between tumor regions (mean approximately 36%) than tumor-adjacent (around 17%) or tumor-blood (about 14%) pairs, consistent with antigen-driven expansion. Only the TCR beta chain was sequenced, so true repertoire diversity is likely underestimated because unpaired alpha chains were not captured. Since the samples were bulk and unsorted, there was no way to compare CD4+ and CD8+ T cell repertoires. Only 4 or 5 patients were included in the study, and the authors note that the findings should be validated in a larger study.

The TCR was taken from an older woman with primary liver carcinoma and hepatitis B virus infection. Sequencing used peripheral blood. The rearrangement combines TRBV6-2 or TRBV6-3 with TRBJ1-2; TRBD1 is a possible D gene, resting on 5 matching bases. The CDR3: CASNYRGESGYTF. The DNA sequence is given as TGTGCCAGCAATTACCGGGGGGAATCTGGCTACACCTTC.